These T cell receptor beta chains were read from a single sample in a study of T-cell reconstitution after alpha-beta-depleted transplantation in children. TCRdb called the PCR reads again in MiXCR, with one record for every CDR3 protein. The sample consists of 900,000 or so distinct CDR3 sequences, about 15% of them appearing once. The sample here was PBMCs, mostly from graft donor cells, taken 360 days after TCRalphabeta/CD19-depleted stem cell transplant. All receptors derive from a male patient younger than 18 who had a stem cell transplant for acute lymphoblastic leukemia, so the T cells may come from the graft donor. CDR3s include the opening cysteine and the closing phenylalanine or tryptophan. Each record gives: clone size, D gene, J gene, V gene, CDR3 protein, CDR3 DNA. D genes are given only for firm matches. The size entry is marked missing in some rows and otherwise reads once, few, many or a size class.

clone size: -
D gene: -
J gene: TRBJ2-7
V gene: TRBV4-1
CDR3 protein: CASSHPPRYEQYF
CDR3 DNA: TGCGCCAGCAGCCACCCTCCGAGGTACGAGCAGTACTTC

clone size: -
D gene: -
J gene: TRBJ2-7
V gene: TRBV25-1
CDR3 protein: CASSEGGLSSYEQYF
CDR3 DNA: TGTGCCAGCAGTGAAGGGGGTCTGAGCTCCTACGAGCAGTACTTC

clone size: few
D gene: TRBD1
J gene: TRBJ2-3
V gene: TRBV29-1
CDR3 protein: CSVALTGSTDTQYF
CDR3 DNA: TGCAGCGTTGCCTTGACAGGGAGCACAGATACGCAGTATTTT

clone size: -
D gene: -
J gene: TRBJ1-5
V gene: TRBV6-1
CDR3 protein: CASKGGSSQPQHF
CDR3 DNA: TGTGCCAGCAAGGGAGGCAGCAGTCAGCCCCAGCATTTT

clone size: -
D gene: TRBD1
J gene: TRBJ2-1
V gene: TRBV14
CDR3 protein: CASSQSLARTGARNEQFF
CDR3 DNA: TGTGCCAGCAGCCAATCCCTCGCACGGACAGGGGCGAGGAATGAGCAGTTCTTC

clone size: few
D gene: -
J gene: TRBJ2-1
V gene: TRBV7-6
CDR3 protein: CASSPGLRNEQFF
CDR3 DNA: TGTGCCAGCAGCCCCGGTTTACGCAATGAGCAGTTCTTC

clone size: -
D gene: TRBD2
J gene: TRBJ2-2
V gene: TRBV12-3/TRBV12-4
CDR3 protein: CASSFDPGGANTGELFF
CDR3 DNA: TGTGCCAGCAGTTTCGACCCGGGAGGGGCGAACACCGGGGAGCTGTTTTTT

clone size: -
D gene: TRBD1
J gene: TRBJ1-2
V gene: TRBV20-1
CDR3 protein: CSATPGQGWGGYTF
CDR3 DNA: TGCAGTGCTACTCCGGGACAGGGGTGGGGTGGCTACACCTTC

clone size: -
D gene: -
J gene: TRBJ1-5
V gene: TRBV20-1
CDR3 protein: CSASPLRVYESNQPQHF
CDR3 DNA: TGCAGTGCTAGCCCACTCCGGGTCTATGAAAGCAATCAGCCCCAGCATTTT

clone size: -
D gene: TRBD1
J gene: TRBJ1-2
V gene: TRBV19
CDR3 protein: CASSFTGVYGYTF
CDR3 DNA: TGTGCCAGTAGTTTCACAGGGGTCTATGGCTACACCTTC

clone size: few
D gene: TRBD2
J gene: TRBJ2-7
V gene: TRBV11-1
CDR3 protein: CASSLASILAGGPYEQYF
CDR3 DNA: TGTGCCAGCAGCTTAGCTTCCATTCTAGCGGGAGGGCCCTACGAGCAGTACTTC

clone size: -
D gene: -
J gene: TRBJ2-7
V gene: TRBV27
CDR3 protein: CASSFGLLPKYEQYF
CDR3 DNA: TGTGCCAGCAGTTTTGGACTGTTACCCAAATACGAGCAGTACTTC

clone size: few
D gene: -
J gene: TRBJ2-5
V gene: TRBV5-1
CDR3 protein: CASSRLQGETQYF
CDR3 DNA: TGCGCCAGCAGCCGCCTTCAGGGGGAGACCCAGTACTTC

clone size: few
D gene: -
J gene: TRBJ2-7
V gene: TRBV4-1
CDR3 protein: CASSQNLGMRLYEQYF
CDR3 DNA: TGCGCCAGCAGCCAAAATTTGGGGATGAGGTTATACGAGCAGTACTTC

clone size: many
D gene: TRBD2
J gene: TRBJ2-4
V gene: TRBV20-1
CDR3 protein: CSASLGLSKNIQYF
CDR3 DNA: TGCAGTGCTAGCTTGGGACTATCCAAAAACATTCAGTACTTC

clone size: few
D gene: -
J gene: TRBJ1-5
V gene: TRBV27
CDR3 protein: CASRPTGINQPQHF
CDR3 DNA: TGTGCCAGCAGGCCGACAGGTATTAATCAGCCCCAGCATTTT

clone size: -
D gene: TRBD1
J gene: TRBJ2-7
V gene: TRBV7-9
CDR3 protein: CASSTTGALSSHYEQYF
CDR3 DNA: TGTGCCAGCAGCACCACAGGGGCTCTAAGCTCCCACTACGAGCAGTACTTC

clone size: -
D gene: TRBD2
J gene: TRBJ2-1
V gene: TRBV6-1
CDR3 protein: CASSKREAYNEQFF
CDR3 DNA: TGTGCCAGCAGTAAGCGGGAGGCCTACAATGAGCAGTTCTTC

clone size: many
D gene: -
J gene: TRBJ2-7
V gene: TRBV24-1
CDR3 protein: CATSDPTGGQGTYEQYF
CDR3 DNA: TGTGCCACCAGTGATCCCACCGGTGGTCAGGGGACCTACGAGCAGTACTTC

clone size: -
D gene: TRBD1
J gene: TRBJ2-1
V gene: TRBV2
CDR3 protein: CASQPGTGFGEQFF
CDR3 DNA: TGTGCCAGCCAACCCGGGACAGGGTTTGGCGAGCAGTTCTTC

clone size: few
D gene: TRBD2
J gene: TRBJ2-1
V gene: TRBV12-3/TRBV12-4
CDR3 protein: CASSPRLANEQFF
CDR3 DNA: TGTGCCAGCAGCCCCCGACTAGCAAATGAGCAGTTCTTC

clone size: -
D gene: -
J gene: TRBJ2-1
V gene: TRBV3-1
CDR3 protein: CASSRLRLGQFF
CDR3 DNA: TGTGCCAGCAGCCGACTCCGTCTTGGGCAGTTCTTC

clone size: few
D gene: -
J gene: TRBJ2-7
V gene: TRBV7-9
CDR3 protein: CASSFLQGPRGEQYF
CDR3 DNA: TGTGCCAGCAGCTTTCTGCAGGGCCCACGAGGCGAGCAGTACTTC

clone size: many
D gene: TRBD1
J gene: TRBJ1-1
V gene: TRBV29-1
CDR3 protein: CSVSGGLAFF
CDR3 DNA: TGCAGCGTATCAGGGGGGCTGGCTTTCTTT

clone size: few
D gene: TRBD2
J gene: TRBJ2-7
V gene: TRBV9
CDR3 protein: CASSTGLAVSYEQYF
CDR3 DNA: TGTGCCAGCAGCACCGGACTAGCGGTCTCCTACGAGCAGTACTTC

clone size: few
D gene: TRBD1
J gene: TRBJ1-1
V gene: TRBV12-3/TRBV12-4
CDR3 protein: CASSNRGMNTEAFF
CDR3 DNA: TGTGCCAGCAGTAACAGGGGAATGAACACTGAAGCTTTCTTT

clone size: few
D gene: TRBD1
J gene: TRBJ1-2
V gene: TRBV3-1
CDR3 protein: CASSQHRTGQTNYGYTF
CDR3 DNA: TGTGCCAGCAGCCAACACCGGACAGGGCAGACTAACTATGGCTACACCTTC

clone size: -
D gene: -
J gene: TRBJ2-1
V gene: TRBV11-2
CDR3 protein: CASSLGLGGGEQFF
CDR3 DNA: TGTGCCAGCAGCCTAGGGCTGGGGGGCGGAGAGCAGTTCTTC

clone size: -
D gene: -
J gene: TRBJ2-2
V gene: TRBV7-3
CDR3 protein: CASKASMDTGELFF
CDR3 DNA: TGTGCCAGCAAGGCTAGCATGGACACCGGGGAGCTGTTTTTT

clone size: -
D gene: -
J gene: TRBJ1-2
V gene: TRBV18
CDR3 protein: CASSPRAYSFYGYTF
CDR3 DNA: TGTGCCAGCTCACCACGGGCCTACAGCTTCTATGGCTACACGTTC

clone size: many
D gene: -
J gene: TRBJ2-2
V gene: TRBV20-1
CDR3 protein: CSASAQLTGELFF
CDR3 DNA: TGCAGTGCTAGCGCGCAGCTAACCGGGGAGCTGTTTTTT

clone size: -
D gene: -
J gene: TRBJ2-5
V gene: TRBV12-3/TRBV12-4
CDR3 protein: CASSGLPSAGQETQYF
CDR3 DNA: TGTGCCAGCAGTGGGCTGCCTAGCGCCGGCCAAGAGACCCAGTACTTC

clone size: few
D gene: -
J gene: TRBJ1-1
V gene: TRBV20-1
CDR3 protein: CSASLTGTNTEAFF
CDR3 DNA: TGCAGTGCTAGCCTTACAGGGACGAACACTGAAGCTTTCTTT